This T cell receptor (beta chain) was profiled in a study of OX40 agonist ivuxolimab in advanced cancers. The CDR3 has 13 residues. Germline-derived CDR1 and CDR2 are LNHDA and SQIVND (reference sequence). Trimming took off 5 bases at V and 7 bases at J, with 11 bases between the two ends. The protocol was immunoSEQ multiplex PCR, while the TCRdb copy is restricted to in-frame clones and leaves out a portion. The table includes fewer than 55,000 clones, roughly four fifths detected once. This sequence joins TRBV19 and TRBJ1-4; D not certain. The source of this sequence is an adult with an advanced solid tumor such as melanoma, head and neck, liver or kidney cancer. The starting material was CD4+ or CD8+ T cells sorted from blood, obtained in a trial of the OX40 agonist ivuxolimab. CDR3 amino acids: CASSLSFFEKLFF. The CDR3 nucleotides are TGTGCCAGTAGTTTGTCATTCTTTGAAAAACTGTTTTTT.